The 20 T cell receptor beta chains below all came from one sample that was sequenced in a study of PD-L1 blockade in urothelial cancer. Generated by immunoSEQ multiplex PCR, the TCRdb table keeps only in-frame clones and is missing some. The sample has about 51,000 clones, 70% to 90% seen once; the top ten hold around 15%. The sample here was PBMCs, taken around atezolizumab (anti-PD-L1) treatment. These receptors originate from a man aged 55-75 years with urothelial cancer.

The CDR3 reads CASSLLERNTEAFF. In nucleotides, the CDR3 is TGCGCCAGCAGCTTGCTAGAAAGGAACACTGAAGCTTTCTTT. J is TRBJ1-1 and V is TRBV5-1; no firm D call. The V end lost 1 base, the J end lost 1 base, and 8 bases lay between the germline ends. Germline CDR1 is SGHRS and CDR2 is YFSETQ. CDR3 size: 14 residues.

V is TRBV6-5 and J is TRBJ2-7; TRBD1 is a possible D gene (5 bases). Trimming removed 2 bases at V and 3 bases at J, with 8 bases between. Germline CDR1 MNHEY, CDR2 SVGAGI. There are 13 residues in the CDR3. CDR3 protein: CASSYDSYYEQYF. For the CDR3, the DNA is TGTGCCAGCAGTTACGACAGCTACTACGAGCAGTACTTC.

This clone came up a few times. The chain combines TRBV6-1 with TRBJ1-3, with unresolved D. From germline, CDR1 is MNHNS and CDR2 SASEGT. V was cut by 4 bases and J by 2 bases, with 12 bases left in between. This CDR3 has 15 residues. CDR3 in DNA: TGTGCCAGCAGTGGAGGTCCGGAACCTGGAAACACCATATATTTT. It codes for CASSGGPEPGNTIYF.

CDR3 in amino acids: CASSLRTGPYEQYF. The DNA of the CDR3 is TGTGCCAGCAGCCTCCGGACAGGGCCCTACGAGCAGTACTTC. The chain uses TRBV7-9 and TRBJ2-7, with 8 positions matching TRBD1. This CDR3 is 14 amino acids long. J lost 2 bases, V lost 5 bases, and 5 bases had no gene match. CDR1 is SEHNR and CDR2 is FQNEAQ in the germline V gene (reference sequence).

The chain couples TRBV4-1 to TRBJ2-3; 10 bases align to TRBD2. CDR1 and CDR2 from the germline V gene are MGHRA and YSYEKL. The CDR3 has 17 amino acids. Trimming removed 0 bases from V and 8 bases from J; junction bases left unmatched: 11. The CDR3 region has the DNA TGCGCCAGCAGCCAAGATTATACTAGCGGGACTTGGGCTACGCAGTATTTT. This encodes CASSQDYTSGTWATQYF.

The chain uses TRBV9 and TRBJ2-6, with unresolved D. Germline values: CDR1 SGDLS, CDR2 YYNGEE. The V end lost 4 bases, the J end lost 0 bases, and 14 bases lay between the germline ends. CDR3 length equals 17 residues. The CDR3 protein is CASSTDRRSSGANVLTF. The CDR3 DNA reads TGTGCCAGCAGCACAGATAGACGGTCCTCTGGGGCCAACGTCCTGACTTTC.

This chain connects TRBV4-1 to TRBJ2-1, with D tentatively TRBD1 (6 bases). Between the trimmed V and J ends, which lost 1 base and 3 bases, there was a span of 16 bases. The CDR3 is 17 residues long. Germline V CDR1 and CDR2: MGHRA, YSYEKL. CDR3 protein: CASSQGRDIRNYNEQFF. The CDR3 DNA reads TGCGCCAGCAGCCAAGGCCGGGACATACGAAACTACAATGAGCAGTTCTTC.

The J gene is TRBJ2-2, the V gene TRBV28; 7 bases align to TRBD1. After removal of 2 bases from V and 6 bases from J, the junction contained 6 bases not matched to a gene. CDR1 and CDR2 from the germline V gene are MDHEN and SYDVKM. This CDR3 spans 15 amino acids. CDR3 protein: CASSLAGGGSGELFF. The CDR3 bases are TGTGCCAGCAGTTTAGCAGGGGGTGGTTCCGGGGAGCTGTTTTTT.

This rearrangement joins TRBV15 to TRBJ1-5; D perhaps matches TRBD1 (6 bases). The CDR3 loop spans 15 amino acids. The V end lost 5 bases, the J end lost 6 bases, and 17 bases lay between the germline ends. Germline V lookup: CDR1 LNHNV, CDR2 YYDKDF (reference sequence). The CDR3 loop reads CATSDTGLIVQPQHF. As DNA, the CDR3 is TGTGCCACCAGCGATACAGGGTTAATCGTTCAGCCCCAGCATTTT.

The chain carries TRBV4-3 and TRBJ1-5; no definite D call. This CDR3 is built from 15 residues. Trimming cost V 1 base and J 9 bases, with 16 bases left between them. Germline CDR1 reads LGHNA; CDR2 reads YSLEER. CDR3 sequence: CASSQAMRIWRPQHF. The CDR3 DNA reads as TGCGCCAGCAGCCAAGCCATGAGGATTTGGAGGCCCCAGCATTTT.

The chain recombines TRBV6-5 with TRBJ2-7, with D possibly TRBD2 on 6 matching bases. CDR1 and CDR2 (germline): MNHEY, SVGAGI. CDR3 length equals 15 residues. V lost 0 bases to trimming and J lost 6 bases, with 15 bases between them. The CDR3 loop reads CASSYSGGITSEQYF. The CDR3 DNA reads as TGTGCCAGCAGTTACTCGGGGGGTATAACGAGCGAGCAGTACTTC.

CDR3 amino acids: CASSHYTAVPYEQYF. The CDR3 coding sequence is TGCGCCAGCAGCCACTACACAGCGGTCCCCTACGAGCAGTACTTC. This chain links TRBV4-1 with TRBJ2-7; maybe TRBD2 (5 bases). The length of the CDR3 is 15 residues. Germline V gives CDR1 MGHRA, CDR2 YSYEKL. Trimming shortened V by 3 bases and J by 2 bases, and 14 bases separated the two germline ends.

This chain connects TRBV11-3 to TRBJ1-4; 7 bases line up with TRBD1. CDR1 and CDR2 (germline): SGHNT, YENEEA. The length of the CDR3 is 14 residues. V was pared by 4 bases and J by 5 bases, with 4 bases of the junction left unmatched. CDR3 protein: CASSSAGGNEKLFF. Written as DNA, the CDR3 is TGTGCCAGCAGCTCGGCAGGGGGGAATGAAAAACTGTTTTTT.

This clone was found once. V and J are TRBV5-1 and TRBJ2-1, with no clear D. CDR1 and CDR2 (germline): SGHRS, YFSETQ. Trimming pared 5 bases from V and 5 bases from J, leaving 11 bases between. The CDR3 runs to 13 residues. CDR3 loop: CASSLNTDNEQFF. In DNA form, the CDR3 reads TGCGCCAGCAGTTTAAACACAGACAATGAGCAGTTCTTC. The full variable domain, with the rest looked up from reference TRBV5-1 and TRBJ2-1, is KAGVTQTPRYLIKTRGQQVTLSCSPISGHRSVSWYQQTPGQGLQFLFEYFSETQRNKGNFPGRFSGRQFSNSRSEMNVSTLELGDSALYLCASSLNTDNEQFFGPGTRLTVL.

J is TRBJ1-6 and V is TRBV6-5; D might be TRBD1 (6 bases). V was shortened by 4 bases and J by 18 bases, with 22 bases between the two germline ends. Germline CDR1 and CDR2: MNHEY and SVGAGI. This CDR3 is built from 14 residues. CDR3 in amino acids: CASSSRIRGQPTHF. The CDR3, as DNA: TGTGCCAGCAGTTCCAGAATTCGTGGACAGCCTACCCACTTT.

The rearrangement joins TRBV6-5 to TRBJ2-1, with TRBD1 matching over 11 bases. The V and J ends lost 1 base and 6 bases, in that order; junction bases with no gene match: 5. From germline, CDR1 is MNHEY and CDR2 SVGAGI. The CDR3 runs 16 residues. This CDR3 reads CASSYWLGTGGNEQFF. The CDR3 nucleotides read TGTGCCAGCAGTTACTGGTTAGGGACAGGGGGCAATGAGCAGTTCTTC.

The chain combines TRBV19 with TRBJ1-6; 10 bases fit TRBD1. V shed 6 bases and J 7 bases; nucleotides not matched to a gene: 3. The CDR3 length is 14 residues. The germline V gene has CDR1 LNHDA and CDR2 SQIVND (reference sequence). Written as DNA, the CDR3 is TGTGCCAGTAGACCGGGACAGGGGAATTCACCCCTCCACTTT. It translates to CASRPGQGNSPLHF.

The rearrangement links TRBV6-6 to TRBJ2-7, with D possibly being TRBD1 (5 bases). The ends were cut back, 2 bases at V and 3 bases at J, with 14 bases in the middle. This CDR3 region has 15 residues. CDR1 MNHNY and CDR2 SVGAGI come from the germline V gene (reference sequence). DNA of the CDR3: TGTGCCAGCAGTTACGATGGCGACAGAATCTACGAGCAGTACTTC. Translating gives CASSYDGDRIYEQYF.

In DNA, the CDR3 is TGTGCCAGCAGTGAATTGGGGGGTCCCTATGGCTACACCTTC. Its protein product is CASSELGGPYGYTF. The chain has TRBV6-1 and TRBJ1-2; the D gene is possibly TRBD1 (5 bases). The ends were cut back, 2 bases at V and 4 bases at J, with 11 bases in the middle. The CDR3 runs to 14 residues. Germline V gene sequence: CDR1 MNHNS, CDR2 SASEGT.

The rearrangement links TRBV21-1 to TRBJ2-1; TRBD2, as called in the table, went unchecked against the DNA. TRBV21-1 is annotated as a pseudogene. CDR3 length: 12 residues. The CDR3 reads CASSGTPREQFF. Written as DNA, the CDR3 is TGTGCCAGCAGCGGGACTCCACGCGAGCAGTTCTTC.